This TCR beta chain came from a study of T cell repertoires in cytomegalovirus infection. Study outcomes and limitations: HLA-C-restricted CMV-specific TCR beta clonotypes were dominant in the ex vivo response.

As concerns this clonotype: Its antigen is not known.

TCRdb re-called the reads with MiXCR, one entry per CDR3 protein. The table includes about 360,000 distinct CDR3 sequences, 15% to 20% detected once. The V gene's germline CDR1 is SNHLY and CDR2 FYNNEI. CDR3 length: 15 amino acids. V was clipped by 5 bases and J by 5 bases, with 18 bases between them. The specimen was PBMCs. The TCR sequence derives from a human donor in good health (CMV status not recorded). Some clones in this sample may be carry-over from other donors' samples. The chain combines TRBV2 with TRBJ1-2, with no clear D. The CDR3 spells CASSPLLSRTYGYTF. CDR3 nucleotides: TGTGCCAGCAGTCCGCTTCTTTCAAGGACGTATGGCTACACCTTC.